Below, 21 T cell receptor beta chains from the same sample are listed, as sequenced in a study of blood T cell repertoires in COVID-19. Sequenced by immunoSEQ multiplex PCR; TCRdb stores in-frame clones only, minus some. Of around 300,000 clones in the sample, 90% to 95% are singletons; the top ten hold around 2.2%. Input material: peripheral blood. The origin of the receptors is a woman younger than 45 with COVID-19, enrolled during active disease.

The chain joins TRBV3-1 (or the pseudogene TRBV3-2) to TRBJ1-1, with D tentatively TRBD1 (6 bases). V lost 1 base to trimming and J lost 0 bases, with 18 bases between them. This CDR3 is built from 18 residues. Germline V CDR1 and CDR2: LGHDT, YNNKEL (reference sequence). The CDR3 region has the DNA TGTGCCAGCAGCCAAGCGAAGCGGCAGGGGCGGCTGAACACTGAAGCTTTCTTT. Its translation is CASSQAKRQGRLNTEAFF.

This chain joins TRBV5-1 and TRBJ2-3; 10 positions agree with TRBD1. The germline V gene has CDR1 SGHRS and CDR2 YFSETQ. CDR3 length: 14 amino acids. The V segment lost 3 bases and the J segment 6 bases; nucleotides outside the gene matches: 4. The CDR3 DNA reads as TGCGCCAGCAGCTCGGGACAGGGGAAGGATACGCAGTATTTT. It translates to CASSSGQGKDTQYF.

V gene TRBV7-9 combines with J gene TRBJ1-3; TRBD1 matches 7 bases. The CDR3 sequence is 16 residues long. V shed 7 bases, J shed 2 bases, and the junction held 11 bases outside the gene matches. Germline lookup yields CDR1 SEHNR and CDR2 FQNEAQ (reference sequence). CDR3 DNA sequence: TGTGCCAGCACGACCGACAGGGTTTACGCTGGAAACACCATATATTTT. This translates into CASTTDRVYAGNTIYF.

The genes are TRBV9 and TRBJ2-5; 7 bases line up with TRBD2. J lost 1 base, V lost 0 bases, and 9 bases had no gene match. The CDR3 covers 17 residues. CDR1 SGDLS and CDR2 YYNGEE come from the germline V gene. The CDR3 protein is CASSVADSRGVQETQYF. In DNA form, the CDR3 reads TGTGCCAGCAGCGTAGCGGATAGCCGGGGGGTCCAAGAGACCCAGTACTTC.

The chain links TRBV30 to TRBJ2-5, with D unclear. Per the germline V gene, CDR1 is GTSNPN and CDR2 is SVGIG (reference sequence). This CDR3 comprises 12 residues. V was pared by 0 bases and J by 5 bases, with 7 bases between. The CDR3 DNA follows: TGTGCCTGGAGTGTACTTCGGGAGACCCAGTACTTC. Its translation is CAWSVLRETQYF. Full variable domain (rest looked up from reference TRBV30 and TRBJ2-5): SQTIHQWPATLVQPVGSPLSLECTVEGTSNPNLYWYRQAAGRGLQLLFYSVGIGQISSEVPQNLSASRPQDRQFILSSKKLLLSDSGFYLCAWSVLRETQYFGPGTRLLVL.

The CDR3 DNA reads TGTGCCAGCAGCGTACTAGCGGGAAAAACAGATACGCAGTATTTT. Translated, it gives CASSVLAGKTDTQYF. The V call is TRBV9, the J call TRBJ2-3, with TRBD2 matching over 9 bases. The V gene's germline CDR1 is SGDLS and CDR2 YYNGEE. Losses at the gene ends were 1 base for V and 3 bases for J; bases not matched to a gene: 3. This CDR3 is 15 amino acids long.

The genes are TRBV24-1 and TRBJ1-1, with D unclear. Per germline, CDR1 KGHDR and CDR2 SFDVKD. The CDR3 extends over 14 amino acids. Trimming left V 7 bases short and J 0 bases short, with 11 bases between. DNA for the CDR3: TGTGCCACCAGGCAGTCCGCCCTGAACACTGAAGCTTTCTTT. It specifies CATRQSALNTEAFF.

V usage is TRBV3-1 (or the pseudogene TRBV3-2) and J usage is TRBJ1-1; tentatively, D is TRBD1 (6 bases). This CDR3 comprises 13 residues. Trimming cost V 9 bases and J 5 bases, with 16 bases left between them. CDR1 is LGHDT, CDR2 YNNKEL, per germline (reference sequence). The chain's CDR3 is CASLQGRDTEAFF. The CDR3 nucleotides read TGTGCCAGTCTACAGGGCCGGGATACTGAAGCTTTCTTT.

This chain connects TRBV5-1 to TRBJ1-1, with D maybe TRBD1 (6 bases). CDR3 size: 13 residues. V lost 3 bases, J lost 11 bases, and 17 bases lay in between. In germline, CDR1 is SGHRS, CDR2 YFSETQ. The CDR3 spells CASSSPPGGAAFF. CDR3 sequence (DNA): TGCGCCAGCAGCTCCCCCCCGGGGGGGGCGGCTTTCTTT.

The chain links TRBV11-2 to TRBJ2-1; 9 bases agree with TRBD2. The germline CDR1 and CDR2 sequences are SGHAT and FQNNGV. J gave up 8 bases and V 3 bases, and 5 bases lay outside the gene matches. The CDR3 is 14 amino acids. The CDR3 sequence is CASSLGLAVDEQFF. CDR3 nucleotide sequence: TGTGCCAGCAGCTTGGGACTAGCAGTGGATGAGCAGTTCTTC.

The CDR3 DNA is TGTGCCAGCAGTTACACCAGAAGCTCCTACGAGCAGTACTTC. Its translation: CASSYTRSSYEQYF. This chain uses TRBV6-5 with TRBJ2-7; D gene unclear. Germline V lookup: CDR1 MNHEY, CDR2 SVGAGI. This CDR3 contains 14 residues. V gave up 2 bases and J gave up 0 bases, with 8 bases separating them.

The V and J genes are TRBV5-5 and TRBJ1-1; D is ambiguous. Germline CDR1 SGHKS, CDR2 YYEKEE (reference sequence). The CDR3 runs to 14 residues. The V gene lost 0 bases and the J gene lost 3 bases, with 9 bases spanning the gap. CDR3 DNA sequence: TGTGCCAGCAGCTTGGGTCCCGGGGACACTGAAGCTTTCTTT. It translates to CASSLGPGDTEAFF. Supplemented by reference TRBV5-5 and TRBJ1-1, the full variable domain reads DAGVTQSPTHLIKTRGQQVTLRCSPISGHKSVSWYQQVLGQGPQFIFQYYEKEERGRGNFPDRFSARQFPNYSSELNVNALLLGDSALYLCASSLGPGDTEAFFGQGTRLTVV.

V usage is TRBV5-4 and J usage is TRBJ1-4; D is perhaps TRBD1 (5 bases). Germline V lookup: CDR1 SGHNT, CDR2 YYREEE (reference sequence). CDR3 size: 15 residues. V lost 0 bases and J lost 3, with 9 bases in between. CDR3 loop: CASSLAGGANEKLFF. CDR3 DNA sequence: TGTGCCAGCAGCTTGGCCGGGGGAGCTAATGAAAAACTGTTTTTT.

Written as DNA, the CDR3 is TGTGCCACCAGTGAACCGAGACTAGCTACCCCGGAGACCCAGTACTTC. This sequence encodes CATSEPRLATPETQYF. The chain joins TRBV24-1 to TRBJ2-5, with 7 positions matching TRBD2. Trimming removed 4 bases from V and 5 bases from J; junction bases left unmatched: 12. The CDR3 is made up of 16 amino acids. Germline V lookup: CDR1 KGHDR, CDR2 SFDVKD.

At least ten counts were recorded for this clone. The chain employs TRBV30 and TRBJ1-2; TRBD1 is a possible D gene (5 bases). The ends were cut back, 2 bases at V and 0 bases at J, with 13 bases in the middle. The CDR3 spans 15 residues. Germline CDR1 GTSNPN, CDR2 SVGIG (reference sequence). The CDR3: CAWSRQYLANYGYTF. The CDR3 DNA reads TGTGCCTGGAGTCGACAGTATCTAGCTAACTATGGCTACACCTTC.

The V and J genes are TRBV3-1 (or the pseudogene TRBV3-2) and TRBJ1-1; tentative D call: TRBD1 (6 bases). Per germline, CDR1 LGHDT and CDR2 YNNKEL (reference sequence). The CDR3 consists of 16 residues. Trimming pared 4 bases from V and 3 bases from J, leaving 18 bases between. CDR3 sequence (DNA): TGTGCCAGCAGCCCTAATAATCAGGGGATATACACTGAAGCTTTCTTT. Its translation is CASSPNNQGIYTEAFF.

The rearrangement uses TRBV9 and TRBJ1-1; D may be TRBD1 (5 bases). The germline V gene has CDR1 SGDLS and CDR2 YYNGEE. V was clipped by 0 bases and J by 7 bases, with 16 bases between them. CDR3 length equals 15 residues. The CDR3 sequence is CASSVVLGRGGEAFF. The CDR3 DNA is TGTGCCAGCAGCGTAGTCTTAGGAAGGGGTGGTGAAGCTTTCTTT. Filled out from reference TRBV9 and TRBJ1-1, the complete variable domain reads DSGVTQTPKHLITATGQRVTLRCSPRSGDLSVYWYQQSLDQGLQFLIQYYNGEERAKGNILERFSAQQFPDLHSELNLSSLELGDSALYFCASSVVLGRGGEAFFGQGTRLTVV.

The chain carries TRBV18 and TRBJ2-2; weak D call: TRBD1 (6 bases). Trimming stripped 5 bases from V and 1 base from J, with 8 bases between. The CDR3 sequence is 14 residues long. Germline V gene lookup returns CDR1 KGHSH and CDR2 LQKENI. CDR3 in amino acids: CASSKGQNTGELFF. DNA for the CDR3: TGTGCCAGCTCAAAGGGACAGAACACCGGGGAGCTGTTTTTT.

CDR3 DNA sequence: TGCGCCAGCAGTGAAGGGACAGGGAACACTGAAGCTTTCTTT. This sequence encodes CASSEGTGNTEAFF. This chain links TRBV10-1 with TRBJ1-1, with 8 bases identical to TRBD1. The V gene's germline CDR1 is WNHNN and CDR2 SYGVQD (reference sequence). The CDR3 extends over 14 amino acids. The junction had 1 base not matched to a gene; V was cut back by 3 bases and J by 1 base.

The chain carries TRBV24-1 and TRBJ1-2, with 7 bases aligning to TRBD1. The J segment lost 4 bases and the V segment lost 5 bases, leaving 12 bases of the junction unmatched. Germline V gene sequence: CDR1 KGHDR, CDR2 SFDVKD. The CDR3 spans 16 residues. DNA for the CDR3: TGTGCCACCAGTGCGACAGGGCCGGCTAATATCTATGGCTACACCTTC. Amino acids: CATSATGPANIYGYTF.

The chain carries TRBV30 and TRBJ1-1, with D perhaps matching TRBD1 (5 bases). Germline CDR1 and CDR2: GTSNPN and SVGIG (reference sequence). This CDR3 contains 12 residues. Trimming took 5 bases from V and 2 from J, leaving 9 bases between them. This CDR3 reads CAWLRGNTEAFF. The CDR3 bases are TGTGCCTGGTTAAGGGGAAACACTGAAGCTTTCTTT.